The subject of this entry is one T cell receptor (beta chain). The data were taken from a study of shared clonotypes between healthy human individuals. Study summary: Researchers assigned three CD4 naive, three CD4 memory, two CD8 naive and one CD8 memory plate to each donor.

The CDR3 consists of 15 residues. V dropped 3 bases and J dropped 6; count of bases not matched to a gene: 3. Germline assignment: CDR1 KGHSH and CDR2 LQKENI. Here immunoSEQ multiplex PCR was the method, and the copy in TCRdb shows in-frame clones only, minus some. The table lists over 2 million clones, 90% to 95% of them singletons. The gene calls are TRBV18 and TRBJ2-1, with 12 bases identical to TRBD2. The receptor was derived from a man aged 18 to 29 in good health. The specimen was naive CD4+ T cells sorted from blood. Sample subset: CD45RA+ positively selected. This chain's CDR3 is CASSPLAGGFNEQFF. CDR3 nucleotides: TGTGCCAGCTCACCTCTAGCGGGAGGGTTCAATGAGCAGTTCTTC.